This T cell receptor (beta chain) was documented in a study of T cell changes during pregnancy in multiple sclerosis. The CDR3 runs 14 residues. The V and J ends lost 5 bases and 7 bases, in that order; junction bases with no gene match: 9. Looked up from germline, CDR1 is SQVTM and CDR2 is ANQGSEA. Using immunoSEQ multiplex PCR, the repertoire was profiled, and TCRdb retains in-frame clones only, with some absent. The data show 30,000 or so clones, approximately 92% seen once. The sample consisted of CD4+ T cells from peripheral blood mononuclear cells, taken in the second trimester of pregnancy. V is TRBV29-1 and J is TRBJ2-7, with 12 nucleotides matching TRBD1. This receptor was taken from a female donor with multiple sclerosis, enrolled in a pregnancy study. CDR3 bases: TGCAGCGTTCAACAGGGACAGGGGGCGAAAGAGCAGTACTTC. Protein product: CSVQQGQGAKEQYF.